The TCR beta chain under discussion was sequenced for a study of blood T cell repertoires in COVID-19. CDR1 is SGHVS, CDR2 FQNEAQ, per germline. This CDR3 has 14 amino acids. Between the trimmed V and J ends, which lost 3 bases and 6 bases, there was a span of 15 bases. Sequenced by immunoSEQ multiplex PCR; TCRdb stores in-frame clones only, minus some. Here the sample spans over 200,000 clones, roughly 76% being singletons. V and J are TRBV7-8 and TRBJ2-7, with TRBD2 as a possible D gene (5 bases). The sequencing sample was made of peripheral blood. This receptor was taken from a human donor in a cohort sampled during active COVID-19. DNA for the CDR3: TGTGCCAGCAGCTTGACTCGGGGAGAGGTCGAGCAGTACTTC. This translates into CASSLTRGEVEQYF.